The clone carrying this T cell receptor (beta chain) was observed a single time. This specimen belongs to a study of blood T cell repertoires in COVID-19. The overall study: The United States, Italy and Spain supplied acute and convalescent COVID-19 samples. The cDNA or gDNA used as material had been derived from T cells, B-cell-depleted T cells, or PBMCs.

Authors' processing steps: Estimation of nucleated cell counts relied on the amplification of reference gene primers. Libraries were prepared by immunoSEQ multiplex PCR; TCRdb keeps only in-frame clonotypes and omits some of them. The V and J calls and clone size are taken from that table; D and trimming were inferred from the DNA. The sample comprises some 200,000 clones, under 90% of which are singletons, and around 5.5% rests with the top ten. V lost 10 bases and J lost 0; bases outside the gene matches: 5. The CDR3 totals 14 residues. CDR1 is ENHRY, CDR2 SYGVKD, per germline. The genes are TRBV10-3 and TRBJ2-2; 7 bases line up with TRBD2. Material: peripheral blood. The sequence derives from an older woman who had recovered from COVID-19. The CDR3: CATGLQTNTGELFF. Here the CDR3 DNA reads TGTGCCACGGGACTACAGACGAACACCGGGGAGCTGTTTTTT.